Listed below are T cell receptor beta chains from one sample, sequenced in a study of T cell clonotyping in hematopoietic cell transplantation. Sequencing used immunoSEQ multiplex PCR; TCRdb keeps in-frame clones, though not all of them. This table has 5,000 to 5,500 clones, around 27% appearing once. Here the sequenced sample was peripheral blood mononuclear cells, taken 180 days after allogeneic stem cell transplant. The receptors here all came from a male patient aged 40-50 years who had an allogeneic stem cell transplant from an unrelated donor, so the T cells may come from the graft donor. Some clones in this sample may be carry-over from other donors' samples. Both conserved end residues are part of each CDR3. Each record gives: J gene, V gene, D gene, clone size, CDR3 protein, CDR3 DNA. A D gene is named only where the DNA matches it firmly. Only some rows state a clone size, as once, few, many or a class for expanded clones.

>TRBJ2-7|TRBV28|TRBD1|once
CASTPQGAYEQYF
TGTGCCAGCACCCCCCAGGGGGCATACGAGCAGTACTTC
>TRBJ1-1|TRBV6-1|NA|NA
CASIGLMNTEAFF
TGTGCCAGCATCGGACTGATGAACACTGAAGCTTTCTTT
>TRBJ2-5|TRBV6-6|NA|few
CASSYAVKETQYF
TGTGCCAGCAGTTACGCGGTAAAAGAGACCCAGTACTTC
>TRBJ1-2|TRBV27|TRBD1|NA
CASSLLGQGAQGYTF
TGTGCCAGCAGTTTACTGGGACAGGGGGCGCAAGGCTACACCTTC
>TRBJ2-1|TRBV30|TRBD2|NA
CAWSVREFGGRAIYEQFF
TGTGCCTGGAGTGTCCGGGAGTTCGGCGGGAGGGCCATCTATGAGCAGTTCTTC
>TRBJ1-6|TRBV19|TRBD1|few
CASSIGTGHSPLHF
TGTGCCAGTAGTATCGGGACAGGGCACTCACCCCTCCACTTT
>TRBJ1-5|TRBV30|NA|few
CAWSAGVNQPQHF
TGTGCCTGGAGTGCGGGAGTCAACCAGCCCCAGCATTTT
>TRBJ2-7|TRBV30|TRBD2|NA
CAWRYSGGVYEQYF
TGTGCCTGGAGATATAGCGGGGGGGTGTACGAGCAGTACTTC
>TRBJ2-7|TRBV20-1|NA|NA
CSARGGWEQYF
TGCAGTGCTAGAGGAGGGTGGGAGCAGTACTTC
>TRBJ1-1|TRBV30|NA|few
CAWSQGEGWYEAFF
TGTGCCTGGTCTCAAGGGGAGGGTTGGTATGAAGCTTTCTTT
>TRBJ1-2|TRBV30|TRBD1|NA
CAWRENRGEGDCF
TGTGCCTGGAGGGAAAACAGGGGCGAGGGGGATTGCTTC
>TRBJ2-1|TRBV25-1|TRBD1|NA
CASSSDREEQFF
TGTGCCAGCAGTTCGGACAGGGAGGAGCAGTTCTTC
>TRBJ2-5|TRBV20-1|NA|NA
CSAWAGTQYF
TGCAGTGCCTGGGCGGGGACCCAGTACTTC
>TRBJ2-7|TRBV14|NA|once
CASSLFVGHEQYF
TGTGCCAGCAGCCTTTTCGTTGGCCACGAGCAGTACTTC
>TRBJ2-7|TRBV4-3|NA|NA
CASSQDRRGIYEQYF
TGCGCCAGCAGCCAAGATAGGCGGGGTATCTACGAGCAGTACTTC
>TRBJ1-2|TRBV28|NA|few
CASSLGDGYTF
TGTGCCAGCAGTTTGGGGGATGGCTACACCTTC
>TRBJ1-3|TRBV30|TRBD1|once
CAWSSTGAGNTIYF
TGTGCCTGGAGTTCCACAGGGGCTGGAAACACCATATATTTT
>TRBJ1-2|TRBV30|NA|NA
CAWSEAGGYGYTF
TGTGCCTGGAGTGAGGCCGGTGGCTATGGCTACACCTTC
>TRBJ2-7|TRBV19|NA|NA
CASSIAGAAYEQYF
TGTGCCAGTAGTATAGCCGGGGCCGCCTACGAGCAGTACTTC
>TRBJ1-6|TRBV25-1|TRBD1|large
CASSEYSDRSYSPLHF
TGTGCCAGCAGTGAATATTCGGACAGGTCATACTCACCCCTCCACTTT
>TRBJ2-2|TRBV30|NA|NA
CAWSYGLSGNAGELFF
TGTGCCTGGAGCTATGGTCTTAGCGGAAATGCCGGGGAGCTGTTTTTT
>TRBJ2-5|TRBV30|TRBD2|medium-sized
CASAEAGDVEETQYF
TGTGCCTCTGCTGAGGCGGGAGATGTCGAAGAGACCCAGTACTTC
>TRBJ2-3|TRBV4-3|NA|few
CASSQESGTDTQYF
TGCGCCAGCAGCCAAGAGTCGGGGACAGATACGCAGTATTTT
>TRBJ1-2|TRBV19|TRBD1|NA
CASLRQGRYGYTF
TGTGCCAGTCTCCGACAGGGCCGCTATGGCTACACCTTC
>TRBJ2-1|TRBV11-1|NA|NA
CASSLNSGFASYNEQFF
TGTGCCAGCAGCTTAAACAGTGGCTTCGCCTCCTACAATGAGCAGTTCTTC
>TRBJ2-3|TRBV30|TRBD2|NA
CAWRTSATDTQYF
TGTGCCTGGAGGACTAGCGCCACAGATACGCAGTATTTT
>TRBJ1-1|TRBV14|TRBD1|few
CASSQPGQGLNTEAFF
TGTGCCAGCAGCCAACCCGGACAGGGGCTGAACACTGAAGCTTTCTTT
>TRBJ1-5|TRBV1|NA|few
CTSRSTGVDGQPQHF
TGCACCAGCAGGTCAACAGGGGTGGACGGTCAGCCCCAGCATTTT
>TRBJ1-2|TRBV13|NA|large
CASSLRQRYPYF
TGTGCCAGCAGCCTCCGACAGCGGTACCCCTACTTC
>TRBJ2-5|TRBV5-8|NA|NA
CASSFFVGETQYF
TGTGCCAGCAGCTTTTTTGTGGGTGAGACCCAGTACTTC
>TRBJ1-5|TRBV21-1|NA|few
CASSKEWVRGEKIPGFNQPQHF
TGTGCCAGCAGCAAAGAATGGGTTCGGGGAGAGAAAATACCGGGCTTCAATCAGCCCCAGCATTTT
>TRBJ2-5|TRBV4-3|NA|NA
CASSQDRRSRETQYF
TGCGCCAGCAGCCAAGATCGGAGGTCACGGGAGACCCAGTACTTC
>TRBJ2-3|TRBV12-5|NA|few
CASSKGTVPDTQYF
TGTGCTAGCTCGAAAGGGACTGTACCAGATACGCAGTATTTT
>TRBJ2-5|TRBV7-9|NA|NA
CASMAQETQYF
TGTGCCAGCATGGCCCAAGAGACCCAGTACTTC
>TRBJ1-2|TRBV29-1|TRBD1|NA
CSVDRVADGYTF
TGCAGCGTAGACAGGGTAGCTGATGGCTACACCTTC
>TRBJ1-2|TRBV6-9|NA|few
CASSLGGDGYTF
TGTGCCAGCAGCTTGGGGGGGGATGGCTACACCTTC
>TRBJ1-1|TRBV7-2|NA|NA
CASSPRAGSTEAFF
TGTGCCAGCAGCCCCAGGGCAGGATCCACTGAAGCTTTCTTT
>TRBJ2-1|TRBV29-1|TRBD1|NA
CSVSGTGVYNEQFF
TGCAGCGTCTCCGGGACAGGGGTATACAATGAGCAGTTCTTC
>TRBJ2-5|TRBV4-1|NA|NA
CASSQWRGETQYF
TGCGCCAGCAGCCAATGGCGGGGAGAGACCCAGTACTTC
>TRBJ1-6|TRBV23-1|TRBD1|few
CASSHGTDDSPLHF
TGCGCCAGCAGTCACGGGACAGACGATTCACCCCTCCACTTT
>TRBJ1-6|TRBV30|TRBD1|few
CAWSVGQGNSPLHF
TGTGCCTGGAGTGTAGGACAGGGGAATTCACCCCTCCACTTT
>TRBJ1-5|TRBV19|NA|few
CASSIGGNQPQHF
TGTGCCAGTAGTATCGGCGGGAATCAGCCCCAGCATTTT
>TRBJ1-1|TRBV5-8|NA|NA
CASSLVDTEAFF
TGTGCCAGCAGCTTGGTGGACACTGAAGCTTTCTTT
>TRBJ1-1|TRBV6-5|NA|few
CASSYGGTEAFF
TGTGCCAGCAGTTATGGAGGGACTGAAGCTTTCTTT
>TRBJ2-1|TRBV4-2|NA|NA
CASSQDSSYNEQFF
TGTGCCAGCAGCCAAGATAGTTCCTACAATGAGCAGTTCTTC
>TRBJ1-5|TRBV30|NA|once
CAWSAGTSSLYSNQPQHF
TGTGCCTGGAGTGCAGGGACATCCAGCCTCTATAGCAATCAGCCCCAGCATTTT